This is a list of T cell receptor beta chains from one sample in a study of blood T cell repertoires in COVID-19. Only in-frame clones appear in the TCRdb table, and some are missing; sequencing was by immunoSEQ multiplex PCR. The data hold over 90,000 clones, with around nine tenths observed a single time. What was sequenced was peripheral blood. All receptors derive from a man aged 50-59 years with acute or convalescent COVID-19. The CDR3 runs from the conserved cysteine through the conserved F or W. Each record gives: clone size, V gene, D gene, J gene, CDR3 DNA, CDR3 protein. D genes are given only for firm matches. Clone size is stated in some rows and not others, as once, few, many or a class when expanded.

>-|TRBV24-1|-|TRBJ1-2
TGTGCCACCAGTGCCCCGAGGGAGGGAAGCTATGGCTACACCTTC
CATSAPREGSYGYTF
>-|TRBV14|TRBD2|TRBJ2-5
TGTGCCAGCAGCCGACTAGCGGGAGGACAAGAGACCCAGTACTTC
CASSRLAGGQETQYF
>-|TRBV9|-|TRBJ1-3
TGTGCCAGCAGCCCCCACCAACTCTCTGGAAACACCATATATTTT
CASSPHQLSGNTIYF
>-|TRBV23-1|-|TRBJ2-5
TGCGCCAGCAGTCGCCAAGTCCAGTTCCAAGAGACCCAGTACTTC
CASSRQVQFQETQYF
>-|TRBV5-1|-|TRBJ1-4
TGCGCCAGCAGCTTCACAGCAACTAATGAAAAACTGTTTTTT
CASSFTATNEKLFF
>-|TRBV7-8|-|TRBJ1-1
TGTGCCAGTAGCATTCAGGGAGGGGATACTGAAGCTTTCTTT
CASSIQGGDTEAFF
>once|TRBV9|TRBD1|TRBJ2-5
TGTGCCAGCAGCGTAGAGGGCCTACAGGGGATGGCACGAGAGACCCAGTACTTC
CASSVEGLQGMARETQYF
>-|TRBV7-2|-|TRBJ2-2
TGTGCCAGCAGCCCTCCGAGGGTAGATACCGGGGAGCTGTTTTTT
CASSPPRVDTGELFF
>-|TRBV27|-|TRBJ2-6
TGTGCCAGCAGTCGGTGGACAGTAATTTCTGGGGCCAACGTCCTGACTTTC
CASSRWTVISGANVLTF
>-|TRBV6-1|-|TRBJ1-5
TGTGCCAGCAGTGACAGGGGATATAGCAATCAGCCCCAGCATTTT
CASSDRGYSNQPQHF
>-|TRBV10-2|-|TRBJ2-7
TGCGCCAGCAGTGAGTCGAAGGTCGGAGCGGCCTACGAGCAGTACTTC
CASSESKVGAAYEQYF
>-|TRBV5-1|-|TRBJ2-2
TGCGCCAGCAGCCCCCGGGCCGCGGGCACCGGGGAGCTGTTTTTT
CASSPRAAGTGELFF
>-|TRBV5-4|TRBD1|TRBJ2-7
TGTGCCAGCAGCTTGATAAACAGGGGGATCTACGAGCAGTACTTC
CASSLINRGIYEQYF
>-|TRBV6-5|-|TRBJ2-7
TGTGCCAGCAGTTACGGTAGTTCAACCTCCTACGAGCAGTACTTC
CASSYGSSTSYEQYF
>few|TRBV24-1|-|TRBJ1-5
TGTGCCACCAGTGATCTTCGGGGGGGTCGCAATCAGCCCCAGCATTTT
CATSDLRGGRNQPQHF
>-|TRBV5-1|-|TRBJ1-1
TGCGCCAGCAGCTCCGCCGGGGGGGCGTCGAACACTGAAGCTTTCTTT
CASSSAGGASNTEAFF
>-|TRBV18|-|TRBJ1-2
TGTGCCAGCTCACCTTCCCAGACAGTCTTACCAAACTATGGCTACACCTTC
CASSPSQTVLPNYGYTF
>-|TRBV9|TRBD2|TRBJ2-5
TGTGCCAGCAGTCCGACTAGCGGGGCTCAAGAGACCCAGTACTTC
CASSPTSGAQETQYF
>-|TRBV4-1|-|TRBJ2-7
TGCGCCAGCAGCCAAGATCCAGGGAATTCTAGAATCTACGAGCAGTACTTC
CASSQDPGNSRIYEQYF
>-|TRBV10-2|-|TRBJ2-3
TGCGCCAGCAGTGAGAGGTGGGCAGGCGAGTTGGATACGCAGTATTTT
CASSERWAGELDTQYF
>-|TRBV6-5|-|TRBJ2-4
TGTGCCACCAACAGGGGACTAGCCAAAAACATTCAGTACTTC
CATNRGLAKNIQYF
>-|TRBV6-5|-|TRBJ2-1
TGTGCCAGCAGCTTCAGTGGTGTGAATGAGCAGTTCTTC
CASSFSGVNEQFF
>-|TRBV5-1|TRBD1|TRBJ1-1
TGCGCCAGCAGCTCCGGGCGACAGGGGGTAAGGTTTTCGATGACTGAAGCTTTCTTT
CASSSGRQGVRFSMTEAFF
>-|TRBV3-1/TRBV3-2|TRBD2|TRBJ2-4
TGTGCCAGCAGCCAAACTAGCGGGGGAAACATTCAGTACTTC
CASSQTSGGNIQYF
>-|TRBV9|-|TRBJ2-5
TGTGCCAGCAGCGTAGGCCGAGGGGGGGGAGAGACCCAGTACTTC
CASSVGRGGGETQYF
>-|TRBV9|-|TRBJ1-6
TGTGCCAGCAGCGTAGCTCTTTCTCAGGCCCCGACCTCACCCCTCCACTTT
CASSVALSQAPTSPLHF
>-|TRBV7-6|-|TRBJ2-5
TGTGCCAGCAGCTCCTTCGGGGGTGGATCCCAAGAGACCCAGTACTTC
CASSSFGGGSQETQYF
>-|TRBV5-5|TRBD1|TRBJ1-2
TGTGCCAGCAGCCGGGGACAGGGATTCTATGGCTACACCTTC
CASSRGQGFYGYTF
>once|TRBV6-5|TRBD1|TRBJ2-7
TGTGCCAGCAGTTCCTCGACAGGGGCCATCGCCTACGAGCAGTACTTC
CASSSSTGAIAYEQYF
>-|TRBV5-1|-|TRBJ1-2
TGCGCCAGCAGCTGGGGGGGCAGCTCTAACTATGGCTACACCTTC
CASSWGGSSNYGYTF
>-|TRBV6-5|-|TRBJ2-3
TGTGCCAGCATGGGGGGAAGCACAGATACGCAGTATTTT
CASMGGSTDTQYF
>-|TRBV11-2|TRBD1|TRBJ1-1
TGTGCCAGCAGCTCGCGTGGGACAGTGAACACTGAAGCTTTCTTT
CASSSRGTVNTEAFF
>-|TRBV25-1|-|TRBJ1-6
TGTGCCAGCAGCCGAGCGGACAGCAAGTATTCACCCCTCCACTTT
CASSRADSKYSPLHF
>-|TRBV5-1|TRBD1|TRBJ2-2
TGCGCCAGCAGCCCTGGGACAGGGACCACCGGGGAGCTGTTTTTT
CASSPGTGTTGELFF
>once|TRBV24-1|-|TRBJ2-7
TGTGCCACCAGTGACGCAGGGGTGGGCTACGAGCAGTACTTC
CATSDAGVGYEQYF
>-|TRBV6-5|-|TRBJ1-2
TGTGCCAGCAGTTACCCCGAGGGTGGCTACACCTTC
CASSYPEGGYTF
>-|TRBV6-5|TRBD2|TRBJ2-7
TGTGCCAGCAGTTACAGTCGACTAGCGGGCTCCTACGAGCAGTACTTC
CASSYSRLAGSYEQYF
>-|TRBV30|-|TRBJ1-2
TGTGCCTGGAGGCAAAGGGGCACCGGACGAGATGGCTACACCTTC
CAWRQRGTGRDGYTF
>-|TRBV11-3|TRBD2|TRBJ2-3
TGTGCCAGCTCACGCGGGAGGGCCCAAGATACGCAGTATTTT
CASSRGRAQDTQYF
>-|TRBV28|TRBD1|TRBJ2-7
TGTGCCAGCAGTTCGCCCCCTGGGACAGGGGGAATCGAGCAGTACTTC
CASSSPPGTGGIEQYF